This T cell receptor (beta chain) derives from a study of cytomegalovirus exposure and HLA in healthy donors. Study-wide context: From donors who were HLA-typed, an early data release held 81 million or so unique TCRs. The study, taken as a whole, reports: The study put under 200 TCR beta chains on its list as cytomegalovirus-associated.

PCR amplification relied on 60 Vbeta primers (plus 13 Jbeta primers). Using immunoSEQ multiplex PCR, the repertoire was profiled, and TCRdb retains in-frame clones only, with some absent. This sample has roughly 120,000 clones, with about 73% found just once. In regard to this clone: Antigen: not known.

The CDR3 loop spans 15 amino acids. V dropped 0 bases and J dropped 0 bases, with 8 bases sitting between them. Per germline, CDR1 ENHRY and CDR2 SYGVKD. The rearrangement joins TRBV10-3 to TRBJ1-1, with D hard to call. The TCR comes from a woman in her thirties or forties in good health and CMV-seronegative. Input material: PBMCs. CDR3 region: CAISESMGMNTEAFF. The CDR3 DNA follows: TGTGCCATCAGTGAGTCGATGGGCATGAACACTGAAGCTTTCTTT.